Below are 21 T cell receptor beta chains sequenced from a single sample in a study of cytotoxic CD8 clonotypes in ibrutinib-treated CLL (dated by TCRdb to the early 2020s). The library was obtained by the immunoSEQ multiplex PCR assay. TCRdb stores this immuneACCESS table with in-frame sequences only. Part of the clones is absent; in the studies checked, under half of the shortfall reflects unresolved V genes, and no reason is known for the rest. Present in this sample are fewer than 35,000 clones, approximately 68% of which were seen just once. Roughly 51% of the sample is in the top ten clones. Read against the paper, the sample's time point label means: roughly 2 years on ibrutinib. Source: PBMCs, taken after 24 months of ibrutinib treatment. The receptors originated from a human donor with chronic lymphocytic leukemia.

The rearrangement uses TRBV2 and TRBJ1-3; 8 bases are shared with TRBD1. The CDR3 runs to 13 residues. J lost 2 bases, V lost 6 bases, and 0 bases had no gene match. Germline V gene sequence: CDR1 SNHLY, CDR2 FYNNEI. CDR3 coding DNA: TGTGCCAGCAGCAGGGGGCCTGGAAACACCATATATTTT. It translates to CASSRGPGNTIYF.

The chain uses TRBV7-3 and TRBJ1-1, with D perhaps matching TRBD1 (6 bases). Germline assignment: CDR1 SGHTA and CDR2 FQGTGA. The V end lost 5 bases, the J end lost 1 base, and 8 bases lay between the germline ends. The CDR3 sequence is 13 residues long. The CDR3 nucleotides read TGTGCCAGCAGCCCACAGGGGAACACTGAAGCTTTCTTT. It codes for CASSPQGNTEAFF.

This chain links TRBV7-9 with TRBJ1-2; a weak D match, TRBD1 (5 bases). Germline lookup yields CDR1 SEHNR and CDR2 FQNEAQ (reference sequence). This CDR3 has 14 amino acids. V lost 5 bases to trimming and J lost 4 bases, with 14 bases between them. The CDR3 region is CASSPMGLSYGYTF. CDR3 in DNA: TGTGCCAGCAGCCCGATGGGACTGAGCTATGGCTACACCTTC.

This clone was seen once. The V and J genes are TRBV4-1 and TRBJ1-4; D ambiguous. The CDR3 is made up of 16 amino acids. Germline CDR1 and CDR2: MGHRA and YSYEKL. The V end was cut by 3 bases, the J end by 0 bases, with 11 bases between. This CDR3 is CASSHRWGATNEKLFF. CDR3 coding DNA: TGCGCCAGCAGCCACCGGTGGGGAGCAACTAATGAAAAACTGTTTTTT.

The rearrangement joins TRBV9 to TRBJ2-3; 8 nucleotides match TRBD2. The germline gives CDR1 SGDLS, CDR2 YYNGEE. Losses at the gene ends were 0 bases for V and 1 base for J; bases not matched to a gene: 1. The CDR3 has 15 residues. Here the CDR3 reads CASSVVGGGTDTQYF. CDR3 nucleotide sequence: TGTGCCAGCAGCGTAGTCGGGGGGGGCACAGATACGCAGTATTTT.

In DNA, the CDR3 is TGTGCCAGCAGTAGCCGGGACAGGGTTGCCGGCTACACCTTC. Amino acid sequence: CASSSRDRVAGYTF. The chain joins TRBV6-5 to TRBJ1-2; 9 bases agree with TRBD1. The germline gives CDR1 MNHEY, CDR2 SVGAGI. V trimming: 5 bases; J trimming: 8 bases; junction bases outside the gene matches: 9. This CDR3 is 14 amino acids long.

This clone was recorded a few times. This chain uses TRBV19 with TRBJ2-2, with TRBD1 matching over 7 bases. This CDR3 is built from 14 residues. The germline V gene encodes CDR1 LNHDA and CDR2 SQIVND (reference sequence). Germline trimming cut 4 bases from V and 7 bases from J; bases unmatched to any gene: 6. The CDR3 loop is CASSNRQGSGELFF. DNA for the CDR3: TGTGCCAGTAGTAATAGACAGGGTAGCGGGGAGCTGTTTTTT.

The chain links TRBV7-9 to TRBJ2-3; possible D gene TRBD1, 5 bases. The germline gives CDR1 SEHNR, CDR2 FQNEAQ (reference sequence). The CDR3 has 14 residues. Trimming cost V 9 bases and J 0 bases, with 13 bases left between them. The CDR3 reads CASGKGFSTDTQYF. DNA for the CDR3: TGTGCCAGTGGGAAGGGGTTTAGCACAGATACGCAGTATTTT.

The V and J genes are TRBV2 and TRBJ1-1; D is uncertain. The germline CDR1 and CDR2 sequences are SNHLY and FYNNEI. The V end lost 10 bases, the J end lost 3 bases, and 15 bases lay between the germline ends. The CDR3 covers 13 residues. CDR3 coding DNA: TGTGCCACCCGCCCCACTTTGGACACTGAAGCTTTCTTT. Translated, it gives CATRPTLDTEAFF.

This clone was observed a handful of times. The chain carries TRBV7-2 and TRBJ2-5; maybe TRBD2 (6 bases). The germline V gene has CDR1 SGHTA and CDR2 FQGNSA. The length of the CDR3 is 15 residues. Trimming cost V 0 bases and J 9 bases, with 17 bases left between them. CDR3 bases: TGTGCCAGCAGCTTAGCTGCGGGGACTCTCGTGGCCCAGTACTTC. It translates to CASSLAAGTLVAQYF.

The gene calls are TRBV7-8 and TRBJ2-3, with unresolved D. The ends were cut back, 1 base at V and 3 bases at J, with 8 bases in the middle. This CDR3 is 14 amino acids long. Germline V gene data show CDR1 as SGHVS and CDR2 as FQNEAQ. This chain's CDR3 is CASSLGLGTDTQYF. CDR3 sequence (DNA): TGTGCCAGCAGCTTAGGTCTGGGAACAGATACGCAGTATTTT.

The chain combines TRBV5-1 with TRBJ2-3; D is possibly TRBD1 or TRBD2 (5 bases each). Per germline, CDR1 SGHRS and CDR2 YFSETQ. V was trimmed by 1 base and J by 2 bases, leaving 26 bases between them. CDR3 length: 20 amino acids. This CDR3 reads CASSLLPSTGTSPITDTQYF. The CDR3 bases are TGCGCCAGCAGCTTGCTCCCTTCAACCGGGACGTCGCCTATCACAGATACGCAGTATTTT.

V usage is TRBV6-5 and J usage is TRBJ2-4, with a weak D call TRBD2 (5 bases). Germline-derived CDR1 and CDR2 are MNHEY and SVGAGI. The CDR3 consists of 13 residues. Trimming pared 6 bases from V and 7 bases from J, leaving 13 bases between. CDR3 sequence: CASSGMTANIQYF. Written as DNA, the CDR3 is TGTGCCAGCAGCGGGATGACGGCGAACATTCAGTACTTC.

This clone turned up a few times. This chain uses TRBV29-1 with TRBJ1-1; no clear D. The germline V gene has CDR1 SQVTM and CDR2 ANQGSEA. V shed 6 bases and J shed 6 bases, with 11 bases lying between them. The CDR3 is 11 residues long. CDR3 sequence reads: CSVPGVSEAFF. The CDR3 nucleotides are TGCAGCGTCCCGGGAGTCTCTGAAGCTTTCTTT.

The CDR3 region has the DNA TGTGCCAGCAGCTCACGAAGACTAGCGGGGAACACCGGGGAGCTGTTTTTT. This encodes CASSSRRLAGNTGELFF. The chain carries TRBV7-9 and TRBJ2-2; 10 bases agree with TRBD2. With V trimmed by 4 bases and J by 1 base, 6 bases remained unmatched. Germline CDR1 SEHNR, CDR2 FQNEAQ (reference sequence). This CDR3 contains 17 residues.

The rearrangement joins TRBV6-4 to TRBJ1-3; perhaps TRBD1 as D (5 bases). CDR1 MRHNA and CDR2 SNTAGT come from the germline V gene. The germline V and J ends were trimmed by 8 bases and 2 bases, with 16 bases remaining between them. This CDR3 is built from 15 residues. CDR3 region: CASPTPTVTGNTIYF. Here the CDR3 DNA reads TGTGCCAGCCCGACTCCGACAGTTACTGGAAACACCATATATTTT.

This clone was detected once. CDR3 sequence: CAWSRGHEQYF. The CDR3 DNA reads as TGTGCCTGGAGTCGAGGCCACGAGCAGTACTTC. The genes are TRBV30 and TRBJ2-7; the D is unclear. The CDR3 runs to 11 residues. Germline V gene sequence: CDR1 GTSNPN, CDR2 SVGIG (reference sequence). V was pared by 2 bases and J by 5 bases, with 7 bases between.

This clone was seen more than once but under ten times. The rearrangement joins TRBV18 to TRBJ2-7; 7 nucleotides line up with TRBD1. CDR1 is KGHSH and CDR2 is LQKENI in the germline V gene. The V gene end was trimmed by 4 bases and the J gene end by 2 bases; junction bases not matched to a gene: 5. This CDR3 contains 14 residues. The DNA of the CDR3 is TGTGCCAGCTCACTCGGACAGGAAACCTACGAGCAGTACTTC. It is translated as CASSLGQETYEQYF.

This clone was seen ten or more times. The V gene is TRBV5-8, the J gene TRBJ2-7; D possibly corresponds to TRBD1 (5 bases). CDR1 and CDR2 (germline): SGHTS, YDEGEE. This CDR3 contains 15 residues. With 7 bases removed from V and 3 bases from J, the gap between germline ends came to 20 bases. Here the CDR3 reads CASRAWGAVGYEQYF. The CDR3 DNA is TGTGCCAGCCGGGCCTGGGGCGCCGTGGGCTACGAGCAGTACTTC.

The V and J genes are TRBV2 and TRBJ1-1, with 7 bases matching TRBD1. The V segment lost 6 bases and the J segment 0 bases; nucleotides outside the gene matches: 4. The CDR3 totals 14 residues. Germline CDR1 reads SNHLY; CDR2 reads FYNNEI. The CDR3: CASRRGQMNTEAFF. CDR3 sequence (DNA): TGTGCCAGCAGAAGGGGACAGATGAACACTGAAGCTTTCTTT.

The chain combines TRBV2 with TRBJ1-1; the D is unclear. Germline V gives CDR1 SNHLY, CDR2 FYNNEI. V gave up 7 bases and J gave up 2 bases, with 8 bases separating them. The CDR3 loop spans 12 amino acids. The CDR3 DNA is TGTGCCAGCACCTTGGTCAACACTGAAGCTTTCTTT. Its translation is CASTLVNTEAFF.